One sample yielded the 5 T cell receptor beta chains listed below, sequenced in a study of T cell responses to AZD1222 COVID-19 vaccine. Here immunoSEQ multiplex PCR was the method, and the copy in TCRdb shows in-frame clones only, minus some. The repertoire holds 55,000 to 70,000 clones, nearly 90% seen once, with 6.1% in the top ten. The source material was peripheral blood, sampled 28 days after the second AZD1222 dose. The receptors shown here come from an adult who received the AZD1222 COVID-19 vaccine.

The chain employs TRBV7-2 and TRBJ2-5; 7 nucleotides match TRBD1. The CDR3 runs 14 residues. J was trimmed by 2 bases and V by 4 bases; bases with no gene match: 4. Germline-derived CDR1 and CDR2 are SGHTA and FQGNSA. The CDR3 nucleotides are TGTGCCAGCAGCTACTTGGGACAGCAAGAGACCCAGTACTTC. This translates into CASSYLGQQETQYF.

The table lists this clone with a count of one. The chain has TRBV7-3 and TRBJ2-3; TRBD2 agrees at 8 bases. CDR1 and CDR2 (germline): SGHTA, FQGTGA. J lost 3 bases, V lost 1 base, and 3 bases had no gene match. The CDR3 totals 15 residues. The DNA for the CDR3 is TGTGCCAGCAGCTTAATGCCGGGGGGGACAGATACGCAGTATTTT. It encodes CASSLMPGGTDTQYF.

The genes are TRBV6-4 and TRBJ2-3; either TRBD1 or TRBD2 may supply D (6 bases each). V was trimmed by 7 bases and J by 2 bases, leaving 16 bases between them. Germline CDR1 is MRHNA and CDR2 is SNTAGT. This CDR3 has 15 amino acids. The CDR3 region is CASTVGGSPTDTQYF. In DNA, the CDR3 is TGTGCCAGCACTGTCGGGGGCTCCCCCACAGATACGCAGTATTTT.

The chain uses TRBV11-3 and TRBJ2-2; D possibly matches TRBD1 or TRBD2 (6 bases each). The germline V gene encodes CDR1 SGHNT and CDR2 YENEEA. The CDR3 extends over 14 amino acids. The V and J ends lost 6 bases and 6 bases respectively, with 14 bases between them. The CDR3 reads CASSLGGSSGELFF. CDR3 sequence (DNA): TGTGCCAGCAGTCTAGGGGGGTCTTCCGGGGAGCTGTTTTTT. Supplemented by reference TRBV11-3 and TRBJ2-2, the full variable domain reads EAGVVQSPRYKIIEKKQPVAFWCNPISGHNTLYWYLQNLGQGPELLIRYENEEAVDDSQLPKDRFSAERLKGVDSTLKIQPAELGDSAVYLCASSLGGSSGELFFGEGSRLTVL.

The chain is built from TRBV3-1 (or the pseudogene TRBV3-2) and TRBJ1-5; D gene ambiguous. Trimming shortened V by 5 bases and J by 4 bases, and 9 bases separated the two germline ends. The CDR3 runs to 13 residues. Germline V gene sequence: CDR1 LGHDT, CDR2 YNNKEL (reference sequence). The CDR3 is CASSSTVNQPQHF. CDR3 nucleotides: TGTGCCAGCAGCTCGACGGTGAATCAGCCCCAGCATTTT.